This T cell receptor (beta chain) was obtained from a study of T-cell reconstitution after alpha-beta-depleted transplantation in children (dated by TCRdb to the mid-2010s). For context, the study as a whole: Using TCR repertoire profiling, the study followed T-cell immune reconstitution in a quantitative way in children after TCRalphabeta/CD19-depleted allogeneic hematopoietic cell transplantation.

The table lists this clonotype with many counts. Its antigen remains undetermined. The record has no base qualities; no much larger clone is one base away. Trimming accounts for 0 bases at V and 3 bases at J, while the number of junction bases matched to no gene is 8. Based on the germline V gene (reference sequence), the CDR1 and CDR2 sequences are DFQATT and SNEGSKA. The CDR3 measures 16 amino acids from cysteine to phenylalanine. Only CDR3 DNA is held: 48 bases, read in frame from base 1. Library prep was done by PCR. Sequenced using an Illumina HiSeq 2500. To normalize quantification of the TCRbeta repertoire, the TCR libraries were built with molecular barcoding that relied on unique molecular identifiers. Clones were called with MiXCR by TCRdb after fastp trimmed the public reads at Q25, and only in-frame beta chains were retained. Every distinct CDR3 protein forms one entry, paired with its most common genes and DNA. In all, the sample holds some 500,000 distinct CDR3 sequences, and about 31% of those were seen once. The ten largest clones take up 2% to 2.5% of the sample.

This TCR derives from a human donor who donated a stem cell graft to a child with aplastic anemia. The rearranged segments are TRBV20-1 and TRBJ2-3, with 8 middle bases fitting TRBD1. The specimen comprised PBMCs from the stem cell graft donor, sampled from the stem cell graft. The DNA is TGCAGTGCTAGAGATCGGTCGGGACAGGTAACAGATACGCAGTATTTT. The resulting protein is CSARDRSGQVTDTQYF.